The entry below gives a single T cell receptor (beta chain) sequence along with its context. This sample stems from a study of blood T cell repertoires in COVID-19. Whole-study context: Acute and convalescent COVID-19 samples came from the United States, Italy and Spain.

Seattle-derived patients entered the study during active infection and were followed longitudinally. Using immunoSEQ multiplex PCR, the repertoire was profiled, and TCRdb retains in-frame clones only, with some absent. This table holds almost 400,000 clones, about 90% found once. The sequenced sample consisted of peripheral blood. The origin of this receptor is a woman aged 55 to 70 with COVID-19, enrolled during active disease.

The CDR3 spells CASRRAPGELFF. The CDR3 DNA is TGTGCCAGCAGGAGGGCCCCCGGGGAGCTGTTTTTT. The chain joins TRBV2 to TRBJ2-2, with D possibly matching TRBD2 (5 bases). With 6 bases removed from V and 6 bases from J, the gap between germline ends came to 8 bases. The CDR3 consists of 12 residues. Germline CDR1 reads SNHLY; CDR2 reads FYNNEI.